Presented here are 11 T cell receptor beta chains from one specimen sequenced in a study of blood T cell repertoires in COVID-19. Produced via immunoSEQ multiplex PCR; TCRdb's table is partial and in-frame only. This table has 200,000 to 300,000 clones, around 88% appearing once. Sequencing was carried out using PBMCs or T cells enriched from blood (not recorded which). The receptors originated from a woman aged 35 to 49 with acute COVID-19.

This clone came up a few times. The chain employs TRBV19 and TRBJ2-4, with D maybe TRBD2 (5 bases). Germline V gene lookup returns CDR1 LNHDA and CDR2 SQIVND (reference sequence). Trimming removed 5 bases from V and 6 bases from J, with 11 bases in between. The CDR3 extends over 13 amino acids. The CDR3 DNA reads as TGTGCCAGTAGTCCCGCCCGGGGAAACATTCAGTACTTC. It yields the protein CASSPARGNIQYF.

This chain links TRBV9 with TRBJ1-4; 10 bases agree with TRBD1. V lost 3 bases, J lost 3 bases, and 2 bases stayed unmatched. CDR1 SGDLS and CDR2 YYNGEE come from the germline V gene. The CDR3 extends over 15 amino acids. DNA for the CDR3: TGTGCCAGCAGCGAGACAGGGGGCTCTAATGAAAAACTGTTTTTT. Encoded protein: CASSETGGSNEKLFF.

The J gene is TRBJ1-2, the V gene TRBV6-2 or TRBV6-3; possibly TRBD1 for D (6 bases). The CDR3 has 15 residues. The germline CDR1 and CDR2 sequences are MNHEY and SVGEGT. Between the trimmed V and J ends, which lost 2 bases and 4 bases, there was a span of 14 bases. CDR3 DNA sequence: TGTGCCAGCAGTTACCTTCGACAGGTCGGCTATGGCTACACCTTC. The encoded protein is CASSYLRQVGYGYTF.

The rearrangement links TRBV5-1 to TRBJ1-2, with 7 bases fitting TRBD1. There are 14 residues in the CDR3. Germline CDR1 SGHRS, CDR2 YFSETQ. V lost 3 bases and J lost 6; bases outside the gene matches: 8. Here the CDR3 DNA reads TGCGCCAGCAGCTCTTCGACAGGGCTGAATGGCTACACCTTC. Residues: CASSSSTGLNGYTF.

The chain combines TRBV7-2 with TRBJ1-6; 9 nucleotides agree with TRBD1. There are 16 residues in the CDR3. Germline values: CDR1 SGHTA, CDR2 FQGNSA. V lost 2 bases to trimming and J lost 7 bases; unmatched junction nucleotides: 6. This chain's CDR3 is CASSLWGTGTNSPLHF. The CDR3 DNA is TGTGCCAGCAGCTTATGGGGGACAGGGACCAATTCACCCCTCCACTTT.

The J gene is TRBJ2-5, the V gene TRBV11-2, with D tentatively TRBD1 (5 bases). Germline V gene sequence: CDR1 SGHAT, CDR2 FQNNGV. The CDR3 is made up of 12 amino acids. Trimming cost V 5 bases and J 5 bases, with 9 bases left between them. Written as DNA, the CDR3 is TGTGCCAGCAGCCGACAGAGGGAGACCCAGTACTTC. Translation gives CASSRQRETQYF.

V usage is TRBV7-9 and J usage is TRBJ2-2; D unresolved. V was clipped by 2 bases and J by 4 bases, with 11 bases between them. Germline V CDR1 and CDR2: SEHNR, FQNEAQ (reference sequence). The CDR3 is 15 amino acids. The CDR3 here is CASSLLSRVTGELFF. The CDR3 DNA follows: TGTGCCAGCAGCTTATTAAGTCGGGTCACCGGGGAGCTGTTTTTT. Combining the CDR3 with reference TRBV7-9 and TRBJ2-2 gives the whole variable domain DTGVSQNPRHKITKRGQNVTFRCDPISEHNRLYWYRQTLGQGPEFLTYFQNEAQLEKSRLLSDRFSAERPKGSFSTLEIQRTEQGDSAMYLCASSLLSRVTGELFFGEGSRLTVL.

This clone has a single count. The V gene is TRBV3-1 (or the pseudogene TRBV3-2), the J gene TRBJ2-7, with D maybe TRBD1 (6 bases). The CDR3 runs to 14 residues. Germline V gives CDR1 LGHDT, CDR2 YNNKEL (reference sequence). The V end lost 5 bases, the J end lost 2 bases, and 13 bases lay between the germline ends. The CDR3 nucleotides read TGTGCCAGCAGCTTTACCGGGACAACCTACGAGCAGTACTTC. This sequence encodes CASSFTGTTYEQYF.

The rearrangement joins TRBV19 to TRBJ1-1; no definite D call. The V end was cut by 7 bases, the J end by 0 bases, with 6 bases between. The CDR3 is made up of 12 amino acids. Germline CDR1 and CDR2: LNHDA and SQIVND (reference sequence). The CDR3 DNA reads TGTGCCAGTAACCGAGTGAACACTGAAGCTTTCTTT. Encoded protein: CASNRVNTEAFF.

The chain is built from TRBV6-5 and TRBJ1-6, with D tentatively TRBD1 (5 bases). V lost 3 bases and J 9 bases, leaving 9 bases between the germline ends. The length of the CDR3 is 13 residues. The V gene's germline CDR1 is MNHEY and CDR2 SVGAGI. The CDR3 region is CASSYDSGSPLHF. CDR3 coding DNA: TGTGCCAGCAGTTATGACAGTGGTTCACCCCTCCACTTT.

This clone was observed a single time. The genes are TRBV10-3 and TRBJ1-1, with TRBD1 identical over 8 bases. The germline V gene has CDR1 ENHRY and CDR2 SYGVKD. After removal of 8 bases from V and 5 bases from J, the junction contained 7 bases not matched to a gene. The length of the CDR3 is 13 residues. The CDR3 loop reads CAICPDRDTEAFF. CDR3 sequence (DNA): TGTGCCATCTGCCCGGACAGGGATACTGAAGCTTTCTTT.